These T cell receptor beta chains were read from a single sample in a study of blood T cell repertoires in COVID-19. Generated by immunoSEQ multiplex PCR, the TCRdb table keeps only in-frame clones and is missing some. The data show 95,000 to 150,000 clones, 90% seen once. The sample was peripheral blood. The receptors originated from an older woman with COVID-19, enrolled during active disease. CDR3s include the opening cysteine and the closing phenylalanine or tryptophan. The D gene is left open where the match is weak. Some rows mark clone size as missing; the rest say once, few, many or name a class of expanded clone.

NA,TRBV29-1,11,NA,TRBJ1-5,TGCAGCGTTGAAGTCGGAGGGGCCCAGCATTTT,CSVEVGGAQHF
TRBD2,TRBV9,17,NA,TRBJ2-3,TGTGCCAGCAGCGGACACCTAGCGGGGGGGCTTACAGATACGCAGTATTTT,CASSGHLAGGLTDTQYF
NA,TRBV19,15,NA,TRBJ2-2,TGTGCCAGTAGTATAACCGGGTCTCAAACCGGGGAGCTGTTTTTT,CASSITGSQTGELFF
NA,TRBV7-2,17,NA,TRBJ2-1,TGTGCCAGCAGCAGCACAGGGTACATGAATAACTACAATGAGCAGTTCTTC,CASSSTGYMNNYNEQFF
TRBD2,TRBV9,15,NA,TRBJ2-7,TGTGCCAGCAGCCCCGGGACTAGTTTGAACTACGAGCAGTACTTC,CASSPGTSLNYEQYF
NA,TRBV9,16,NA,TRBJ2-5,TGTGCCAGCAGCGTAGGGAGGACCGCTGGAGGAGAGACCCAGTACTTC,CASSVGRTAGGETQYF
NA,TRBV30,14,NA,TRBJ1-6,TGTGCCTGGAGTGTAACGGTACGGGATTCACCCCTCCACTTT,CAWSVTVRDSPLHF
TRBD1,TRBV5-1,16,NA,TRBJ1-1,TGCGCCAGCAGCTTCACACAGGGGTTGAGCGACACTGAAGCTTTCTTT,CASSFTQGLSDTEAFF
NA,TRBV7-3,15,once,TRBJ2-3,TGTGCCAGCAGCTTAAATCCCTCTCCCACAGATACGCAGTATTTT,CASSLNPSPTDTQYF
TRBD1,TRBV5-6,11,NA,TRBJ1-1,TGTGCCAGCAGCTCCGACAGGGTAGCTTTCTTT,CASSSDRVAFF
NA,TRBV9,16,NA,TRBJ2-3,TGTGCCAGCAGCGTAGATACTTTAGCAAGGGGGGATACGCAGTATTTT,CASSVDTLARGDTQYF
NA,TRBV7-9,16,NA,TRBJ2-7,TGTGCCAGCAGCTCCCAACGGGGGACGAGGTCCTACGAGCAGTACTTC,CASSSQRGTRSYEQYF
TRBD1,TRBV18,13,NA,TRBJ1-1,TGTGCCAGCCATGGACAGGGGAACACTGAAGCTTTCTTT,CASHGQGNTEAFF
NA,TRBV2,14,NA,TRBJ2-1,TGTGCCAGCAGTGGGCAGGGGGGCCACAATGAGCAGTTCTTC,CASSGQGGHNEQFF
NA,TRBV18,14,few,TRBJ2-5,TGTGCCAGCTCACCCCCTCTAGGAGGAGAGACCCAGTACTTC,CASSPPLGGETQYF
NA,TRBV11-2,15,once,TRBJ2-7,TGTGCCAGCAGCTTAGGCCCAGGGGCTTCCTACGAGCAGTACTTC,CASSLGPGASYEQYF
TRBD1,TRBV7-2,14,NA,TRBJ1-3,TGTGCCAGCAGCTTCAGGGGGCTTGGAAACACCATATATTTT,CASSFRGLGNTIYF
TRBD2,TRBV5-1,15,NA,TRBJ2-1,TGCGCCAGCAGCTTGGCCTGGACTAGCGGGGATGAGCAGTTCTTC,CASSLAWTSGDEQFF
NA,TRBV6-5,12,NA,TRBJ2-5,TGTGCCAGCACAGGGAGGCAAGAGACCCAGTACTTC,CASTGRQETQYF
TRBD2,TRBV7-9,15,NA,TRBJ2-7,TGTGCCAGCAGCCGCGATATGGGAGGGAAATACGAGCAGTACTTC,CASSRDMGGKYEQYF
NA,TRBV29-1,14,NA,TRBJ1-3,TGCAGCGCCCAGGGACATCTCTCTGGAAACACCATATATTTT,CSAQGHLSGNTIYF
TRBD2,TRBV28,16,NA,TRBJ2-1,TGTGCCAGCAGTCGTCAAGCGGGGGGGCCACAGGGTGAGCAGTTCTTC,CASSRQAGGPQGEQFF
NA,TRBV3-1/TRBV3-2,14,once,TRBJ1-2,TGTGCCAGCAGCCAAAGGGGATTCCTTTATAGCTACACCTTC,CASSQRGFLYSYTF
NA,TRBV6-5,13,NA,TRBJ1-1,TGTGCCATTTCCGGGAGGGCGCGAACTGAAGCTTTCTTT,CAISGRARTEAFF
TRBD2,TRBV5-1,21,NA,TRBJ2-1,TGCGCCAGCAGCTTCCCGGGACTAGCGGGGGGAAGAAAAGGCTCCTACAATGAGCAGTTCTTC,CASSFPGLAGGRKGSYNEQFF
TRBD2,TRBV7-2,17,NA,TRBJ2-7,TGTGCCAGCAGCTTAGTAAGCTATACTAGCGGGGGCTACGAGCAGTACTTC,CASSLVSYTSGGYEQYF
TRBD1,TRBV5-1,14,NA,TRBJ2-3,TGCGCCAGCAGCTCACAGGGGGCTTCAGATACGCAGTATTTT,CASSSQGASDTQYF
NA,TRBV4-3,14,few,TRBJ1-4,TGCGCCAGCAGCCGAGGGCCAGAAGGGGAAAAACTGTTTTTT,CASSRGPEGEKLFF
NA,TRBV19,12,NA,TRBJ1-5,TGTGCCAGTAGACAGGGCAATCAGCCCCAGCATTTT,CASRQGNQPQHF
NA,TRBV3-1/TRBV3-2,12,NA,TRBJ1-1,TGTGCCAGCAGTGACGGGGTCTCTGAAGCTTTCTTT,CASSDGVSEAFF
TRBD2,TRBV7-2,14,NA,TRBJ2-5,TGTGCCAGCAGCTCCCGCCACGGGGGGAAGACCCAGTACTTC,CASSSRHGGKTQYF
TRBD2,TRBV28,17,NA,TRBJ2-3,TGTGCCAGCAGTTTATGGTTAGCGGGGGGGATCACAGATACGCAGTATTTT,CASSLWLAGGITDTQYF
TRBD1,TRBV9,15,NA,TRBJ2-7,TGTGCCAGCAGCGCACGACAGGGGGTCTCCTACGAGCAGTACTTC,CASSARQGVSYEQYF
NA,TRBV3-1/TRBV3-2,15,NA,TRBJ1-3,TGTGCCAGCAGTCTAACTAGGACAGCTGGAAACACCATATATTTT,CASSLTRTAGNTIYF
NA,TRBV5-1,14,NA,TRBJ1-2,TGCGCCAGCAGCTTTGGAGGGGCCGACTATGGCTACACCTTC,CASSFGGADYGYTF
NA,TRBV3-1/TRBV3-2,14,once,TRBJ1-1,TGTGCCAGCAGCCAAAGGGGTGTGAACACTGAAGCTTTCTTT,CASSQRGVNTEAFF
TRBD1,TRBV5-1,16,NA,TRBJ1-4,TGCGCCAGCAGGCAAGGGGGCTTTGTAACTAATGAAAAACTGTTTTTT,CASRQGGFVTNEKLFF
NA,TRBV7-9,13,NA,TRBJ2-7,TGTGCCAGCAGCCACGGGGACATAACTATCCAGTACTTC,CASSHGDITIQYF
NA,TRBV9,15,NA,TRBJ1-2,TGTGCCAGCAGCGTCGATCGGGGGGTTAACTATGGCTACACCTTC,CASSVDRGVNYGYTF
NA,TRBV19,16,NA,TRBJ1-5,TGTGCCAGTACCTCCTCCGAACATATCGGCAATCAGCCCCAGCATTTT,CASTSSEHIGNQPQHF
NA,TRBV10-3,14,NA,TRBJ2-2,TGTGCCATCAGTGAAGGCAGGGGCACCGGGGAGCTGTTTTTT,CAISEGRGTGELFF
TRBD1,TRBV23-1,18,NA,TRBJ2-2,TGCGCCAGCAGTCAACCCCCAGGGACAGAAACCAACACCGGGGAGCTGTTTTTT,CASSQPPGTETNTGELFF
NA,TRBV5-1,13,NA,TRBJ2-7,TGCGCCAGCAGCACTGAAGCGACCTACGAGCAGTACTTC,CASSTEATYEQYF
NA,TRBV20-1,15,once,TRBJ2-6,TGCAGTGCTAGTGCGACAGTCTATGGGGCCAACGTCCTGACTTTC,CSASATVYGANVLTF
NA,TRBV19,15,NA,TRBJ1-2,TGTGCCAGTAGTCAAGGGGCCCTCCTTCACTATGGCTACACCTTC,CASSQGALLHYGYTF
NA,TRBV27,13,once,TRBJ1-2,TGTGCCAGCAGGCTACAGGGTGAGGCTGGCTACACCTTC,CASRLQGEAGYTF
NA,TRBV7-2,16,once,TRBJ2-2,TGTGCCAGCAGCTTTTTCGGGGGGCTTAACACCGGGGAGCTGTTTTTT,CASSFFGGLNTGELFF
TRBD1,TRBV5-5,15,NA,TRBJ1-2,TGTGCCAGCAGCCTGTTCGGGACAGTTATTTATGGCTACACCTTC,CASSLFGTVIYGYTF
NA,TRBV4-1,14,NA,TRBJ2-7,TGCGCCAGCTCCCTAACGTCGAGCTCCTACGAGCAGTACTTC,CASSLTSSSYEQYF
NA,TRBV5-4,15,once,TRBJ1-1,TGTGCCAGCAGCTTACCTCTGGGGGCGAACACTGAAGCTTTCTTT,CASSLPLGANTEAFF
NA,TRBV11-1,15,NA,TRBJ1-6,TGTGCCAGCAGCTCCAACCTCGGGGGTAATTCACCCCTCCACTTT,CASSSNLGGNSPLHF
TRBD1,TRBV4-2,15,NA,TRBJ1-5,TGTGCCAGCAGCCAAGTTGGTCCAGGGGGTCAGCCCCAGCATTTT,CASSQVGPGGQPQHF
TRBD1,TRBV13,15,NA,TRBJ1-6,TGTGCCAGCAGGTCTAAGGGGGCAGGGAATTCACCCCTCCACTTT,CASRSKGAGNSPLHF
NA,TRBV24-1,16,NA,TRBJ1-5,TGTGCCACCAGTGATGCCAGCGGCCCGGCCGATCAGCCCCAGCATTTT,CATSDASGPADQPQHF
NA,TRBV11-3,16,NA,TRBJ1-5,TGTGCCAGCAGCGTAGTGGTCAGGGGAAAGGTACAGCCCCAGCATTTT,CASSVVVRGKVQPQHF